The entry below describes one T cell receptor (beta chain). Individuals aged roughly 18 to 100 years were recruited from some 26 US areas. Recovery among Cohort 3 donors was established by two negative PCRs, clearance, or symptom resolution. Authors' analysis steps: Reference gene primer amplification yielded estimated nucleated cell counts. Some clones are missing from TCRdb's copy, which holds only in-frame ones; the method was immunoSEQ multiplex PCR. Clone size and V and J calls were adopted from that table, with D and trimming inferred from the DNA. The sample consists of about 220,000 clones, 65% to 85% of them appearing once. This sample is drawn from a study of blood T cell repertoires in COVID-19. The CDR3 is 15 residues long. V shed 0 bases and J shed 3 bases, with 9 bases lying between them. Germline-derived CDR1 and CDR2 are SGHVS and FNYEAQ.

The sample consisted of PBMCs or T cells enriched from blood (not recorded which). The V gene is TRBV7-6, the J gene TRBJ1-5; tentative D call: TRBD1 (5 bases). The sequence was collected from a woman aged 55-75 years who had recovered from COVID-19. The CDR3 region is CASSLALGVNQPQHF. The CDR3 DNA is TGTGCCAGCAGCTTAGCGCTAGGGGTCAATCAGCCCCAGCATTTT.